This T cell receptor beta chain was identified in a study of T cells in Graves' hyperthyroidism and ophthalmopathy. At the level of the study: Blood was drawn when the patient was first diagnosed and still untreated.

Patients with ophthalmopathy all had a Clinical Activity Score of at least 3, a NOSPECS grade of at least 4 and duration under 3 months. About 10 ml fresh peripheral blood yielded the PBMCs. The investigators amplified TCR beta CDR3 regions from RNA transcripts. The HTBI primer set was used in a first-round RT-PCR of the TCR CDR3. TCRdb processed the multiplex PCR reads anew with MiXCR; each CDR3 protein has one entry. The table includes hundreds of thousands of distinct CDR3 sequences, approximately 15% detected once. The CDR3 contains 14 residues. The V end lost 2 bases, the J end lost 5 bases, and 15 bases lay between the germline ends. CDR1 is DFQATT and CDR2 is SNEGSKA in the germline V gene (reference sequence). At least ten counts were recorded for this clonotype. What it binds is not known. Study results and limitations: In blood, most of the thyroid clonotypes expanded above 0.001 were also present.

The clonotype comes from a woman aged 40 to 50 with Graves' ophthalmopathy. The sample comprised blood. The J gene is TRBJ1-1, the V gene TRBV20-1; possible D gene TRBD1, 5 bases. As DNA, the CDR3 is TGCAGTGCTAGACCAACTCAGGGAGGGACTGAAGCTTTCTTT. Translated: CSARPTQGGTEAFF.